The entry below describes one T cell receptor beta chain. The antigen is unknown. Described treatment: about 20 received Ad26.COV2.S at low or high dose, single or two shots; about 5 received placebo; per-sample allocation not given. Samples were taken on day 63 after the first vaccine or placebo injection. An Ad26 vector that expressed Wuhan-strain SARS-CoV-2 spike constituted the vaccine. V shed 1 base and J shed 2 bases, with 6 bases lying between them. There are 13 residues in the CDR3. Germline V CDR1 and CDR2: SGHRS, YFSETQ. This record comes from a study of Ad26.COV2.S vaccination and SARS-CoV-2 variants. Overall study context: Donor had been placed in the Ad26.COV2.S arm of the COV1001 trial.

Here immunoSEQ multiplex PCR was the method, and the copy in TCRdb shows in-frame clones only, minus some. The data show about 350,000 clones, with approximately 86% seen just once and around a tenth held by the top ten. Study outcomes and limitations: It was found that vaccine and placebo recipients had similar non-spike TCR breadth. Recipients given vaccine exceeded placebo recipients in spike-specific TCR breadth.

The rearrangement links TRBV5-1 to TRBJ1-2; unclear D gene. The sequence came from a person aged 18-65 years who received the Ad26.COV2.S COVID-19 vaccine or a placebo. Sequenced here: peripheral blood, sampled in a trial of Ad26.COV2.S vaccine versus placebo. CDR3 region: CASSLSQNYGYTF. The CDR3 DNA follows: TGCGCCAGCAGCTTGTCCCAGAACTATGGCTACACCTTC. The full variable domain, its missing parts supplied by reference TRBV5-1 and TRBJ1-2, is KAGVTQTPRYLIKTRGQQVTLSCSPISGHRSVSWYQQTPGQGLQFLFEYFSETQRNKGNFPGRFSGRQFSNSRSEMNVSTLELGDSALYLCASSLSQNYGYTFGSGTRLTVV.